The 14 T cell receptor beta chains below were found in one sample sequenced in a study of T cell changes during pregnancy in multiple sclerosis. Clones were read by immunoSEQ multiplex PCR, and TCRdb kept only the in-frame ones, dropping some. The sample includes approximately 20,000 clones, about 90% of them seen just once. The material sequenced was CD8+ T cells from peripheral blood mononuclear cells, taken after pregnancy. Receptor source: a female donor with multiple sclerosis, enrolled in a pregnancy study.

CDR3 nucleotide sequence: TGTGCCAGCAGTTCTCCTAAAGGACAGGGTACCCTGGAGCAGTACTTC. As protein: CASSSPKGQGTLEQYF. The V gene is TRBV27, the J gene TRBJ2-7, with 8 bases matching TRBD1. The germline CDR1 and CDR2 sequences are MNHEY and SMNVEV (reference sequence). CDR3 length equals 16 residues. V gave up 4 bases and J gave up 7 bases; unmatched junction bases: 15.

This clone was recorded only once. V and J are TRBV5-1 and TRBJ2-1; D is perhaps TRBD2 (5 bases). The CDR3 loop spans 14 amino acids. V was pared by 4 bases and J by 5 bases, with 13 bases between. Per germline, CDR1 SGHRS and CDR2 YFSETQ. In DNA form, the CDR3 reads TGCGCCAGCAGCCTTCGGACTGGGGACAATGAGCAGTTCTTC. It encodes CASSLRTGDNEQFF.

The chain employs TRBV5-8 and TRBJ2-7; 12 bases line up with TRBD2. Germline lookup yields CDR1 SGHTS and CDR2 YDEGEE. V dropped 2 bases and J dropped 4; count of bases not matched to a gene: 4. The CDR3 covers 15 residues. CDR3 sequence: CASSFWTSGTYEQYF. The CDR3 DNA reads TGTGCCAGCAGCTTCTGGACTAGCGGGACTTACGAGCAGTACTTC.

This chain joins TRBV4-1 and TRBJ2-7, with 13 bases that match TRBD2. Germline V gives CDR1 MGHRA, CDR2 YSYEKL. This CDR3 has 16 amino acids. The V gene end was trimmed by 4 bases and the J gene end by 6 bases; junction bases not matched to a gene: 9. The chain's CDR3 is CASSPSTGLAGIEQYF. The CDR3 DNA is TGCGCCAGCAGCCCGAGCACGGGACTAGCGGGAATCGAGCAGTACTTC.

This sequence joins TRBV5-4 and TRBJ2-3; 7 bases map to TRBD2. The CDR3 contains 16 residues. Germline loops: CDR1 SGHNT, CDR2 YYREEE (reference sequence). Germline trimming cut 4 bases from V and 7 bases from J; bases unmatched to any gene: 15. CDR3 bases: TGTGCCAGCAGCCCGGACGGCGGGAGTAGTAGAAATACGCAGTATTTT. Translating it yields CASSPDGGSSRNTQYF. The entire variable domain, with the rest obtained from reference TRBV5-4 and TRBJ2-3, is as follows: ETGVTQSPTHLIKTRGQQVTLRCSSQSGHNTVSWYQQALGQGPQFIFQYYREEENGRGNFPPRFSGLQFPNYSSELNVNALELDDSALYLCASSPDGGSSRNTQYFGPGTRLTVL.

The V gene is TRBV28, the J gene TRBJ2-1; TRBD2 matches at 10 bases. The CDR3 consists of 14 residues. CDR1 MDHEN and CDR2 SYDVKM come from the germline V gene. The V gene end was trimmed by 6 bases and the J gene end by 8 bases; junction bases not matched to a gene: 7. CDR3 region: CASRAAGGPDEQFF. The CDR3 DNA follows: TGTGCCAGCAGGGCAGCGGGAGGGCCTGATGAGCAGTTCTTC.

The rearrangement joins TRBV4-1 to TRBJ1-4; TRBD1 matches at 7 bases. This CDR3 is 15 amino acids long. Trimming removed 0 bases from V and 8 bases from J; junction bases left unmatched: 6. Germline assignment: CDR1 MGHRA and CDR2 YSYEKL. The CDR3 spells CASSQDRQGEEKLFF. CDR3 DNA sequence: TGCGCCAGCAGCCAAGATCGCCAGGGGGAGGAAAAACTGTTTTTT.

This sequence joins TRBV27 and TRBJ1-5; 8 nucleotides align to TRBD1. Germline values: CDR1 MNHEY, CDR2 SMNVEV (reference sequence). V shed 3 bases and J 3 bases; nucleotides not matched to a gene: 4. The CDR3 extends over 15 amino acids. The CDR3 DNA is TGTGCCAGCAGTTTTACAGGGGGACTCAATCAGCCCCAGCATTTT. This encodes CASSFTGGLNQPQHF.

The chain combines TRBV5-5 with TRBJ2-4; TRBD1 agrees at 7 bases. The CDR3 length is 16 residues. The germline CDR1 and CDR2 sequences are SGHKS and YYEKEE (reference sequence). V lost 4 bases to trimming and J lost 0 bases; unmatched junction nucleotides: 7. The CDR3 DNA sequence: TGTGCCAGCAGCCATGGGACAGCACTAGCCAAAAACATTCAGTACTTC. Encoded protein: CASSHGTALAKNIQYF.

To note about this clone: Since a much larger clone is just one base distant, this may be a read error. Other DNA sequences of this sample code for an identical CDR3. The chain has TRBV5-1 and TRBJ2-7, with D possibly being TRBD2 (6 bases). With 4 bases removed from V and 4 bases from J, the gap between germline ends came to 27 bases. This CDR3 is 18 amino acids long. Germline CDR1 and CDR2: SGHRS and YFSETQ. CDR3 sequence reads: CASSPDGPTSWQRYEQYF. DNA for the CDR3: TGCGCCAGCAGCCCGGATGGCCCGACTAGTTGGCAGAGATACGAGCAGTACTTC.

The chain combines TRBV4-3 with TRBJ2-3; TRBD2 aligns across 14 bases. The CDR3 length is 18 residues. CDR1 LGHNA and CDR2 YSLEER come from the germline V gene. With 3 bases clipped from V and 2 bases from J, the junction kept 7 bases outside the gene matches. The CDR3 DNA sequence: TGCGCCAGCAGCCAGATTGGACTAGCGGGAGGACCCACAGATACGCAGTATTTT. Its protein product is CASSQIGLAGGPTDTQYF.

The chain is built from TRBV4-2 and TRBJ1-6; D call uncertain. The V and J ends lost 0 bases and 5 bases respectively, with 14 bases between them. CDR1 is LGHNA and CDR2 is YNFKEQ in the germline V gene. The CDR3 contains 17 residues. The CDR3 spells CASSQEVPGKDNSPLHF. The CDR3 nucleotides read TGTGCCAGCAGCCAAGAGGTCCCGGGGAAGGATAATTCACCCCTCCACTTT.

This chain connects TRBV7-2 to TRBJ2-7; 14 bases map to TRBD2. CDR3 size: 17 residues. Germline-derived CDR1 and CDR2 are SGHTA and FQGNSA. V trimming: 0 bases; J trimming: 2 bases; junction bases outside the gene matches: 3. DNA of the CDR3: TGTGCCAGCAGCTTAGCGCTGGGACTAGCGGGAGCCTACGAGCAGTACTTC. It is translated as CASSLALGLAGAYEQYF.

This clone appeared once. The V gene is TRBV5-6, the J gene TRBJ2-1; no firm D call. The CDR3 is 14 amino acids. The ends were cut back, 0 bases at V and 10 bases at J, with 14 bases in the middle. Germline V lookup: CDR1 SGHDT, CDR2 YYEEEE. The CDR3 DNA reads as TGTGCCAGCAGCTTGGTAAGGCATAGCATCGAGCAGTTCTTC. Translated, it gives CASSLVRHSIEQFF.